The rows below give T cell receptor beta chains drawn from one sample of a study of neoadjuvant anti-PD-1 for oral cavity cancer. Sequencing used immunoSEQ multiplex PCR; TCRdb keeps in-frame clones, though not all of them. Of 55,000 to 75,000 clones listed, roughly 80% are singletons. The sequencing used PBMCs, collected before nivolumab (anti-PD-1) treatment. These TCRs come from a person between 40 and 79 years old with oral cavity squamous cell carcinoma. CDR3s include the opening cysteine and the closing phenylalanine or tryptophan. The D gene is left open where the match is weak. Only part of the rows carry a size: once, few, many, or a class if the clone is expanded.

. | TRBJ1-2 | . | TRBV30 | CAWSEDRANYGYTF | TGTGCCTGGAGTGAAGACAGAGCTAACTATGGCTACACCTTC
few | TRBJ1-2 | . | TRBV28 | CASSQLMSGYTF | TGTGCCAGCAGTCAATTAATGTCCGGCTACACCTTC
. | TRBJ2-1 | TRBD1 | TRBV5-4 | CASSLPGGIYNEQFF | TGTGCCAGCAGCCTCCCAGGGGGTATCTACAATGAGCAGTTCTTC
. | TRBJ1-3 | . | TRBV7-6 | CASSLLQGPGNTIYF | TGTGCCAGCAGCCTGCTACAGGGCCCTGGAAACACCATATATTTT
. | TRBJ2-7 | TRBD2 | TRBV5-5 | CASSLLSGRAAYEQYF | TGTGCCAGCAGCTTACTTAGCGGGAGGGCCGCCTACGAGCAGTACTTC
. | TRBJ1-4 | . | TRBV28 | CASSPPRGLGKLFF | TGTGCCAGCAGTCCCCCACGGGGCCTCGGAAAACTGTTTTTT
. | TRBJ2-2 | TRBD1 | TRBV5-6 | CASSFLTGGIGELFF | TGTGCCAGCAGCTTCCTGACAGGGGGCATCGGGGAGCTGTTTTTT
few | TRBJ2-7 | TRBD2 | TRBV6-5 | CASSYSMAGRGYEQYF | TGTGCCAGCAGTTACTCGATGGCCGGGAGGGGGTACGAGCAGTACTTC
few | TRBJ2-3 | . | TRBV5-1 | CASSVTGTRTDTQYF | TGCGCCAGCAGCGTAACCGGGACGCGCACAGATACGCAGTATTTT
. | TRBJ1-1 | TRBD1 | TRBV28 | CASSPRGIIGTEAFF | TGTGCCAGCAGTCCCAGGGGGATAATTGGGACTGAAGCTTTCTTT
. | TRBJ1-1 | . | TRBV5-4 | CASTYRGENTEAFF | TGTGCCAGCACCTACCGGGGCGAGAACACTGAAGCTTTCTTT
. | TRBJ2-3 | . | TRBV19 | CASSFTGRALRGDTQYF | TGTGCCAGTAGCTTCACCGGCCGGGCCCTTAGGGGAGATACGCAGTATTTT
. | TRBJ1-5 | TRBD1 | TRBV10-2 | CASRYGQGNQPQHF | TGCGCCAGCAGGTATGGACAGGGGAATCAGCCCCAGCATTTT
. | TRBJ1-6 | . | TRBV2 | CASSPLTGNNSPLHF | TGTGCCAGCAGTCCCCTAACAGGGAACAATTCACCCCTCCACTTT
. | TRBJ2-1 | . | TRBV6-4 | CASSDSIATGPIEQFF | TGTGCCAGCAGTGACTCGATAGCAACTGGACCTATTGAGCAGTTCTTC
. | TRBJ2-7 | . | TRBV4-1 | CASSQGRHGAGYEQYF | TGCGCCAGCAGCCAAGGTCGTCACGGGGCAGGGTACGAGCAGTACTTC
once | TRBJ2-5 | TRBD2 | TRBV15 | CATSKTSGGAGETQYF | TGTGCCACCAGTAAGACTAGCGGGGGGGCAGGGGAGACCCAGTACTTC
. | TRBJ2-7 | . | TRBV6-6 | CASSIGGAASYEQYF | TGTGCCAGCAGTATTGGGGGGGCGGCCTCCTACGAGCAGTACTTC
. | TRBJ2-3 | . | TRBV6-1 | CASSEPPGAGADTQYF | TGTGCCAGCAGTGAACCCCCGGGGGCCGGGGCAGATACGCAGTATTTT
once | TRBJ2-7 | TRBD1 | TRBV9 | CASSTIQGPPSYEQYF | TGTGCCAGCAGCACCATACAGGGGCCCCCCTCCTACGAGCAGTACTTC
once | TRBJ2-1 | . | TRBV5-8 | CASSPDRAYNEQFF | TGTGCCAGCAGTCCCGACCGGGCGTACAATGAGCAGTTCTTC
. | TRBJ2-7 | . | TRBV5-1 | CASSWGPEQYF | TGCGCCAGCAGCTGGGGCCCGGAGCAGTACTTC
. | TRBJ2-1 | TRBD2 | TRBV7-3 | CASRRGGTSGNNEQFF | TGTGCCAGCAGAAGGGGTGGGACTAGCGGGAACAATGAGCAGTTCTTC
medium-sized | TRBJ1-2 | TRBD1 | TRBV28 | CASTMGQGRSGYTF | TGTGCCAGCACCATGGGACAGGGGAGAAGTGGCTACACCTTC
once | TRBJ1-6 | . | TRBV2 | CASSEGGGVSPLHF | TGTGCCAGCAGTGAAGGAGGCGGCGTTTCACCCCTCCACTTT
. | TRBJ1-1 | TRBD1 | TRBV10-3 | CAIKEPGQLNTEAFF | TGTGCCATCAAAGAACCGGGACAGCTAAACACTGAAGCTTTCTTT